A selection of T cell receptor beta chains follows, all from one sample in a study of T-cell reconstitution after alpha-beta-depleted transplantation in children. MiXCR, applied by TCRdb to the PCR reads, yields one record per CDR3 protein. The sample contains some 220,000 distinct CDR3 sequences, about 9.2% of which appear only once. The source was PBMCs from the stem cell graft donor, collected from the stem cell graft. Source of these receptors: a human donor who donated a stem cell graft to a child with acute lymphoblastic leukemia. Both conserved end residues are part of each CDR3. Each record gives: J gene, D gene, V gene, clone size, CDR3 DNA, CDR3 protein. A D gene is named only where the DNA matches it firmly. Clone size is shown for a subset of rows, as once, few, many or a class of expanded clone.

TRBJ2-7 TRBD2 TRBV5-4 NA TGTGCCAGCAGCTCGAAGACTAGCGGTCACCACGAGCAGTACTTC CASSSKTSGHHEQYF
TRBJ1-5 NA TRBV6-1 few TGTGCCAGCAGCACATACCGCGGGGACCAACAGCCCCAGCATTTT CASSTYRGDQQPQHF
TRBJ1-6 NA TRBV19 many TGTGCCAGTAGTATCTCGGGGGGAAACCTCCACTTT CASSISGGNLHF
TRBJ2-3 TRBD2 TRBV6-1 NA TGTGCCAGCAGGATGACTAGCGGGGTTGGCATGGCGACAGATACGCAGTATTTT CASRMTSGVGMATDTQYF
TRBJ2-7 NA TRBV7-9 NA TGTGCCAGCAGCTTAGGCAGGAGGAGCTCCTACGAGCAGTACTTC CASSLGRRSSYEQYF
TRBJ2-7 NA TRBV29-1 many TGCAGCGTTGAGGATTTGGTTCGTGACGAGCAGTACTTC CSVEDLVRDEQYF
TRBJ1-3 TRBD1 TRBV10-3 many TGTGCCATCAGTGGGGACAGGGATCAGCGTGGAAACACCATATATTTT CAISGDRDQRGNTIYF
TRBJ2-1 NA TRBV5-1 many TGCGCCAGCAGCTTGGCCGGTGATCCAGGGGATCTCAATGAGCAGTTCTTC CASSLAGDPGDLNEQFF
TRBJ2-7 NA TRBV11-2 many TGTGCCAGCCGCGGCTACGAGCAGTACTTC CASRGYEQYF
TRBJ2-6 NA TRBV29-1 many TGCAGCGCCAAAACAGGTACCGGGGCCAACGTCCTGACTTTC CSAKTGTGANVLTF
TRBJ2-1 NA TRBV3-1 few TGTGCCAGCAGGGAGTCCGGCATAGACGACAATGAGCAGTTCTTC CASRESGIDDNEQFF
TRBJ1-2 TRBD1 TRBV6-1 NA TGTGCCAGCAGGGACAGGCCGAACTATGGCTACACCTTC CASRDRPNYGYTF
TRBJ1-2 TRBD1 TRBV20-1 many TGCAGTGCTCCGGACAGGGGGCATGGCTACACCTTC CSAPDRGHGYTF
TRBJ2-3 NA TRBV15 few TGTGCCACCAGCAGCAGCGAGCGGGCTCCCCGAGATACGCAGTATTTT CATSSSERAPRDTQYF
TRBJ2-5 NA TRBV7-9 NA TGTGCCAGCAGCAGAGGGACACGCTACCAAGAGACCCAGTACTTC CASSRGTRYQETQYF
TRBJ2-2 TRBD1 TRBV9 many TGTGCCAGCAGCACCCGACAGGGTCTGAACACCGGGGAGCTGTTTTTT CASSTRQGLNTGELFF
TRBJ2-3 NA TRBV6-2/TRBV6-3 many TGTGCCAGCAGTTGGGAGGTAGGGAAGAGCACAGATACGCAGTATTTT CASSWEVGKSTDTQYF
TRBJ2-5 TRBD2 TRBV4-3 many TGCGCCAGCAGCCTTCGTAGGACTAGCGGAGAGACCCAGTACTTC CASSLRRTSGETQYF
TRBJ1-2 NA TRBV27 NA TGTGCCAGCACCCCTAGAGCCGGCGGAGGTGGCTACACCTTC CASTPRAGGGGYTF
TRBJ1-4 TRBD1 TRBV5-1 NA TGCGCCAGCAGCTTGGCCCCGGACAGGGTAGAAGAAAAACTGTTTTTT CASSLAPDRVEEKLFF
TRBJ1-6 TRBD1 TRBV6-1 NA TGTGCCAGCACGGGACAGATCTATAATTCACCCCTCCACTTT CASTGQIYNSPLHF
TRBJ2-7 TRBD1 TRBV12-3/TRBV12-4 many TGTGCCAGCAGTCACCGACGGACAGGGGAGGACGAGCAGTACTTC CASSHRRTGEDEQYF
TRBJ2-1 NA TRBV7-2 few TGTGCCAGCAGCTTATCGTCCGACTACACCCCCTCCTACAATGAGCAGTTCTTC CASSLSSDYTPSYNEQFF
TRBJ1-2 TRBD1 TRBV2 NA TGTGCCAGCAGTGGGACAGGGGGCCTATTTAACGATGGCTACACCTTC CASSGTGGLFNDGYTF
TRBJ1-6 NA TRBV7-6 few TGTGCCAGCAGCTTATCCAGAACCAATTCACCCCTCCACTTT CASSLSRTNSPLHF
TRBJ2-3 NA TRBV4-1 NA TGCGCCAGCAGCCACCCTGATGGGGGAACAGATACGCAGTATTTT CASSHPDGGTDTQYF
TRBJ1-5 NA TRBV27 NA TGTGCCAGCAGTTTCTATCCTCCGTTTGACGGCAATCAGCCCCAGCATTTT CASSFYPPFDGNQPQHF
TRBJ1-2 NA TRBV3-1 few TGTGCCAGCAGCCAAGATGGGGACCATAACTATGGCTACACCTTC CASSQDGDHNYGYTF
TRBJ2-3 TRBD1 TRBV4-3 NA TGCGCCAGCAGCCAAGGGGTAGGGGGCAGTATCCCAGATACGCAGTATTTT CASSQGVGGSIPDTQYF
TRBJ2-1 NA TRBV20-1 many TGCAGTGCTAGTGTGAGTTGGGAGCAGTTCTTC CSASVSWEQFF
TRBJ2-7 NA TRBV7-8 few TGTGCCAGCAGCTTAGTGATCGGGGGCTACGAGCAGTACTTC CASSLVIGGYEQYF
TRBJ2-1 NA TRBV6-1 NA TGTGCCAGCAGCCTTGTTGGGAGCCGAGTAAGCCTCGCGGAGCAGTTCTTC CASSLVGSRVSLAEQFF
TRBJ1-6 NA TRBV5-5 many TGTGCCAGCAGCTTCGGGGCCGATAATTCACCCCTCCACTTT CASSFGADNSPLHF
TRBJ2-3 NA TRBV10-2 few TGCGCCAGCAACCCGTTCGGGCGCGGAGGAGCAGATACGCAGTATTTT CASNPFGRGGADTQYF
TRBJ1-5 TRBD1 TRBV11-2 NA TGTGCCAGCAGCTTTGGGACAGGGAGGCTTCAGCCCCAGCATTTT CASSFGTGRLQPQHF
TRBJ2-3 NA TRBV29-1 many TGCAGCGTTGACGGTGGGGATCTTACGCAGTATTTT CSVDGGDLTQYF
TRBJ1-1 NA TRBV5-1 many TGCGCCAGCAGGATCGGGTCTGGGGACACTGAAGCTTTCTTT CASRIGSGDTEAFF
TRBJ2-1 NA TRBV29-1 few TGCAGCGTTGAAGATGGCACAGGGTTATACAATGAGCAGTTCTTC CSVEDGTGLYNEQFF
TRBJ2-1 TRBD2 TRBV20-1 NA TGCAGTGCTCGGACTAGCGGGGGAGGGAGTGAGCAGTTCTTC CSARTSGGGSEQFF
TRBJ2-1 TRBD1 TRBV12-3/TRBV12-4 few TGTGCCAGCAGGCCCGGGACAGGGTCCTACAATGAGCAGTTCTTC CASRPGTGSYNEQFF
TRBJ1-3 NA TRBV9 few TGTGCCAGCAGCGTAGAGTCGTTATCGGGAAACACCATATATTTT CASSVESLSGNTIYF
TRBJ2-3 NA TRBV3-1 NA TGTGCCAGCAGCTGGACCGGTGATACGCAGTATTTT CASSWTGDTQYF
TRBJ2-2 NA TRBV7-2 NA TGTGCCAGCAGCTTAGGGGTTGGGGGCGAGGCCGGGGAGCTGTTTTTT CASSLGVGGEAGELFF
TRBJ1-1 TRBD1 TRBV6-2/TRBV6-3 NA TGTGCCAGCAGTTACTGGAGGGGGCTGAACACTGAAGCTTTCTTT CASSYWRGLNTEAFF
TRBJ2-1 TRBD2 TRBV7-8 many TGTGCCAGCAGGGGGGGGGTTAGCTCCTACAATGAGCAGTTCTTC CASRGGVSSYNEQFF
TRBJ1-5 NA TRBV7-8 many TGTGCCAGCAGCGCTACCCGGGACCTCCCGAAGCAGCCCCAGCATTTT CASSATRDLPKQPQHF
TRBJ2-1 TRBD1 TRBV10-3 NA TGTGCCATCACTTCCGACAGGGGCAAGGAGCAGTTCTTC CAITSDRGKEQFF
TRBJ1-4 TRBD1 TRBV20-1 medium-sized TGCAGTGCTATTAATCCGGGACAGGGAAAACTGTTTTTT CSAINPGQGKLFF
TRBJ2-4 NA TRBV20-1 few TGCAGTGCTAGCGTCCAGACGGGGTGGTGGGTTGACATTCAGTACTTC CSASVQTGWWVDIQYF
TRBJ2-5 NA TRBV20-1 NA TGCAGTGCTAGGGGGTCGTTTGGGGGGGAGACCCAGTACTTC CSARGSFGGETQYF
TRBJ2-7 NA TRBV12-3/TRBV12-4 few TGTGCCAGCAGCTCTCGGGAAGGCTTGAAACTCTACGAGCAGTACTTC CASSSREGLKLYEQYF